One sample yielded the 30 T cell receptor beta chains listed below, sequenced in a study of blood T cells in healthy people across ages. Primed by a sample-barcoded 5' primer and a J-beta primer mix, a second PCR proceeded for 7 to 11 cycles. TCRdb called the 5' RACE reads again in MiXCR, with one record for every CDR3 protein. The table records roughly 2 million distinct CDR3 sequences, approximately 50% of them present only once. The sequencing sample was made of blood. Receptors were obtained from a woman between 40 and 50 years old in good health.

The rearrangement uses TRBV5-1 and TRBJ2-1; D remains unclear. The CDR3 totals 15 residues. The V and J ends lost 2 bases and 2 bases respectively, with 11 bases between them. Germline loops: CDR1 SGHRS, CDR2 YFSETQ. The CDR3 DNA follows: TGCGCCAGCAGCTTCCGCCCCAGCCCCTACAATGAGCAGTTCTTC. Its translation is CASSFRPSPYNEQFF.

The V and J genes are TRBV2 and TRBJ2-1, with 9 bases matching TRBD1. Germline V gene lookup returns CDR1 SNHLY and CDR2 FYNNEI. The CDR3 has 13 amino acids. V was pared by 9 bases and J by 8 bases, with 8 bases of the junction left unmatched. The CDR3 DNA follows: TGTGCCAGTGCGGACAGGGGCTGGGATGAGCAGTTCTTC. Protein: CASADRGWDEQFF.

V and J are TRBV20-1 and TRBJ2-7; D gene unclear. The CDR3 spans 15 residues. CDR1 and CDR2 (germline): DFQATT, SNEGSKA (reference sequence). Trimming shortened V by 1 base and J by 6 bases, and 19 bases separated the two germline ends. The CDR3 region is CSARAPDSNAGEQYF. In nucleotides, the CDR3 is TGCAGTGCTAGAGCTCCCGACTCGAACGCCGGCGAGCAGTACTTC.

The CDR3 spells CASSRGTGDEQYF. In DNA form, the CDR3 reads TGCGCCAGCAGCCGAGGGACAGGGGACGAGCAGTACTTC. The gene calls are TRBV4-3 and TRBJ2-7; 10 bases are a match to TRBD1. There are 13 residues in the CDR3. The trim removed 4 bases at V and 5 bases at J, leaving 2 bases unmatched. CDR1 is LGHNA and CDR2 is YSLEER in the germline V gene.

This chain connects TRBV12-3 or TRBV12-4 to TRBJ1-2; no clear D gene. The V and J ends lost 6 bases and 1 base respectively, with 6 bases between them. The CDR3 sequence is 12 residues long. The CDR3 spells CASRKINYGYTF. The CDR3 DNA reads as TGTGCCAGCAGGAAGATTAACTATGGCTACACCTTC.

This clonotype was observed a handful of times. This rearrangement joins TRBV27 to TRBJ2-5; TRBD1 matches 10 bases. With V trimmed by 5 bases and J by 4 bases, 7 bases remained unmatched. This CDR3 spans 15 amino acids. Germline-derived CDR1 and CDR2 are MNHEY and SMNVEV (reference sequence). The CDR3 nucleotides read TGTGCCAGCAGTGGATACCGGGACAGGGGAGAGACCCAGTACTTC. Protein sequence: CASSGYRDRGETQYF.

Here the CDR3 reads CSGSSGGEVGQTQYF. CDR3 in DNA: TGCAGTGGGTCTAGCGGGGGGGAGGTAGGACAGACCCAGTACTTC. The chain joins TRBV20-1 to TRBJ2-5; 12 nucleotides agree with TRBD2. CDR3 size: 15 residues. CDR1 and CDR2 (germline): DFQATT, SNEGSKA (reference sequence). V dropped 7 bases and J dropped 6; count of bases not matched to a gene: 12.

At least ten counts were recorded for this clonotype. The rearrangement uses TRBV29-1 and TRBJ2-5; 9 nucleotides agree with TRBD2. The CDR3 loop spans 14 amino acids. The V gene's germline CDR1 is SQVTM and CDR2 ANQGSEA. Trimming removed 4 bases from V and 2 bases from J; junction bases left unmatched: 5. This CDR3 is CSVAAGGKQETQYF. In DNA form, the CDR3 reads TGCAGCGTTGCAGCGGGGGGCAAACAAGAGACCCAGTACTTC.

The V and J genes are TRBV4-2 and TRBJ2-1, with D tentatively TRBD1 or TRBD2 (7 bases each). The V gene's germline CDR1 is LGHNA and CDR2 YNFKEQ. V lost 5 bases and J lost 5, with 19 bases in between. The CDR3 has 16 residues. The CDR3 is CASSKTRGGLNNEQFF. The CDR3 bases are TGTGCCAGCAGCAAAACCAGGGGGGGGCTCAACAATGAGCAGTTCTTC.

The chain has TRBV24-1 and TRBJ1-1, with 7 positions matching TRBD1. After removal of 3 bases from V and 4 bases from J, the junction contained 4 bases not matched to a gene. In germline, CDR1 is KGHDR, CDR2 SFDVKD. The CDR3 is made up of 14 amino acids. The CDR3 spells CATSDTGDSTEAFF. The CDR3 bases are TGTGCCACCAGTGATACCGGGGACAGCACTGAAGCTTTCTTT.

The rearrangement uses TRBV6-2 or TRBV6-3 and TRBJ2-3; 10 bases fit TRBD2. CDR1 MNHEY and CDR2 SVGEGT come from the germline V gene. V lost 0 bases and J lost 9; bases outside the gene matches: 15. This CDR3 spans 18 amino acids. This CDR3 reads CASSYSSPGTSEYRTQYF. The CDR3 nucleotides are TGTGCCAGCAGTTACTCTTCGCCCGGGACTAGCGAGTATAGGACGCAGTATTTT.

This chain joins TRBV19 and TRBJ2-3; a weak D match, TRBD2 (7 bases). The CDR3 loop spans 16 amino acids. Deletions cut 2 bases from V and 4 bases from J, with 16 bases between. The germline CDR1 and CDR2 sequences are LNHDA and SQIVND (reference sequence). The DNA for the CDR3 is TGTGCCAGTAGTATACGGGGGGCTGTGAATGCAGATACGCAGTATTTT. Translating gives CASSIRGAVNADTQYF.

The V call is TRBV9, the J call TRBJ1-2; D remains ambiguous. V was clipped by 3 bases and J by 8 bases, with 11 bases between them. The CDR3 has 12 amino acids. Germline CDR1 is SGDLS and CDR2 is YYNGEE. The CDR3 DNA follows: TGTGCCAGCAGCGAACGGCGACAAGGCTACACCTTC. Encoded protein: CASSERRQGYTF.

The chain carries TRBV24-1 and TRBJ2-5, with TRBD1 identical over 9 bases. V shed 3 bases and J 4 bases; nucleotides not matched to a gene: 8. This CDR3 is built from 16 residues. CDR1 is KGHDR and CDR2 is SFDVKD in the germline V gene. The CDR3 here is CATSDPYRGRVETQYF. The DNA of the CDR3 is TGTGCCACCAGTGATCCGTACAGGGGGCGCGTAGAGACCCAGTACTTC.

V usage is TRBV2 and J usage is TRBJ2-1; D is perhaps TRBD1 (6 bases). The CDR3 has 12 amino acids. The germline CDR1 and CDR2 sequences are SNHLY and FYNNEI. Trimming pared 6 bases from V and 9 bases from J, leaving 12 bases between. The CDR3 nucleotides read TGTGCCAGCAGCAGGGGACGGCGTGAGCAGTTCTTC. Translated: CASSRGRREQFF.

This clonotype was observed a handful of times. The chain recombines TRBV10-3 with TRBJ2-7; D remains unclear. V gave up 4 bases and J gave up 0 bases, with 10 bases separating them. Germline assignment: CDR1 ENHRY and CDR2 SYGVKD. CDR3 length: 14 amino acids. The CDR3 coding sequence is TGTGCCATCAGTGGGACGGTGAGCTCCTACGAGCAGTACTTC. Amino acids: CAISGTVSSYEQYF.

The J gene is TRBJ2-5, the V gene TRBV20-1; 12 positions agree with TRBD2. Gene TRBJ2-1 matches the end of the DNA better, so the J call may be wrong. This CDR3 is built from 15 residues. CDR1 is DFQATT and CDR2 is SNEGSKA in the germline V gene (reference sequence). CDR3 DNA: TGCAGTGCTAGCGGACTAGCGGGGCTGAAAGAGACCCAGTTCTTC. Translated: CSASGLAGLKETQFF.

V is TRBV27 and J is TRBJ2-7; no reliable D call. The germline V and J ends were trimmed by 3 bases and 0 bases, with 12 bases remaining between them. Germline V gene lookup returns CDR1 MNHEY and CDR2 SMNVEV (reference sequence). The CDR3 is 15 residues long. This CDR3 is CASSFSRRGSYEQYF. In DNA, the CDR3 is TGTGCCAGCAGTTTTTCTCGACGTGGCTCCTACGAGCAGTACTTC.

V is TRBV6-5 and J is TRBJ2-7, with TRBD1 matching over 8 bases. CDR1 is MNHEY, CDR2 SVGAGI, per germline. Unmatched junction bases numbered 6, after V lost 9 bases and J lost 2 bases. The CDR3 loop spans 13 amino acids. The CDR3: CASARTGTYEQYF. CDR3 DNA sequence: TGTGCCAGTGCCCGGACAGGGACCTACGAGCAGTACTTC.

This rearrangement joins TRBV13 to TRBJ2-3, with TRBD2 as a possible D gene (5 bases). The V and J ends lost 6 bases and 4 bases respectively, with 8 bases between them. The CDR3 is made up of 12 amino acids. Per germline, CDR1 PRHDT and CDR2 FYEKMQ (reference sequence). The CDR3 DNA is TGTGCCAGCAGGGGAGCCTCAGATACGCAGTATTTT. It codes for CASRGASDTQYF.

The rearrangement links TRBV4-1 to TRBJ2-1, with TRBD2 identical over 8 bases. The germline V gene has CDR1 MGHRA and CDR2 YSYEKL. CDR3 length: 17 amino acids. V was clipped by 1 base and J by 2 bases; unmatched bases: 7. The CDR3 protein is CASSQGPGGAPYNEQFF. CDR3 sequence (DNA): TGCGCCAGCAGCCAAGGGCCCGGGGGGGCCCCCTACAATGAGCAGTTCTTC.

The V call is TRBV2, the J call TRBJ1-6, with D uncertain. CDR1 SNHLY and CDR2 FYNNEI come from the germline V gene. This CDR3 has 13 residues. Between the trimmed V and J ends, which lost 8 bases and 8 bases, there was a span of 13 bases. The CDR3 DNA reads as TGTGCCAGCGCCTTGACCGGGGATTCACCCCTCCACTTT. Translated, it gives CASALTGDSPLHF.

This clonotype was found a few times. Here the CDR3 DNA reads TGTGCCAGCAGACCCAATAGCGGAGATACGCAGTATTTT. It translates to CASRPNSGDTQYF. The chain has TRBV7-2 and TRBJ2-3; TRBD2 might be the D (6 bases). There are 13 residues in the CDR3. V lost 6 bases to trimming and J lost 5 bases, with 12 bases between them. The germline V gene has CDR1 SGHTA and CDR2 FQGNSA. Looking up the rest from reference TRBV7-2 and TRBJ2-3 gives the full variable domain: GAGVSQSPSNKVTEKGKDVELRCDPISGHTALYWYRQSLGQGLEFLIYFQGNSAPDKSGLPSDRFSAERTGGSVSTLTIQRTQQEDSAVYLCASRPNSGDTQYFGPGTRLTVL.

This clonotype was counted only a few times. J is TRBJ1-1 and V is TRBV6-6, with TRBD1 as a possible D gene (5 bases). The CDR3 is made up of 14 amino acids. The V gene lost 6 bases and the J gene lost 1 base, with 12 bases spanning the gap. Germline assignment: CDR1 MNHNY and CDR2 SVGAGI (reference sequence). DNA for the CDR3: TGTGCCAGCAGCCCGGGACGGTCGAACACTGAAGCTTTCTTT. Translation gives CASSPGRSNTEAFF.

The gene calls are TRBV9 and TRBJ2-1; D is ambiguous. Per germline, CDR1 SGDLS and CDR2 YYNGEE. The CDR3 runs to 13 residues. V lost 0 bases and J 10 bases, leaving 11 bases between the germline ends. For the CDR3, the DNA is TGTGCCAGCAGCGTAGGTCTAACAGTAGAGCAGTTCTTC. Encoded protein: CASSVGLTVEQFF.

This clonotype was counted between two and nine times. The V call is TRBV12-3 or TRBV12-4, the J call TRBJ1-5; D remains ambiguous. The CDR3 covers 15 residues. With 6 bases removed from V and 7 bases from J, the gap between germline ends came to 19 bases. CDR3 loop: CASSLNRPPDQPQHF. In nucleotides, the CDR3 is TGTGCCAGCAGCCTTAACCGACCTCCTGACCAGCCCCAGCATTTT.

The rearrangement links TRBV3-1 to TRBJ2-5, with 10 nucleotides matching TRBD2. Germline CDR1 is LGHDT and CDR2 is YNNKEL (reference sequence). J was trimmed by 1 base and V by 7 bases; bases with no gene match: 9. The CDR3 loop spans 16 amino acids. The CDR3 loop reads CASTYHLAGVQETQYF. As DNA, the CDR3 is TGTGCCAGCACCTATCATCTAGCGGGGGTCCAAGAGACCCAGTACTTC.

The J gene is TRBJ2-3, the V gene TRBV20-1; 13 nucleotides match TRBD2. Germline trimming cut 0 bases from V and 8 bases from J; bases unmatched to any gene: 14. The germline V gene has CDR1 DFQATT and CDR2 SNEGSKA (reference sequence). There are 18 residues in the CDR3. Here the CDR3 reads CSARDRRPGLAGLGTQYF. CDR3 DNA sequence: TGCAGTGCTAGAGATCGACGACCGGGACTAGCGGGGTTGGGTACGCAGTATTTT.

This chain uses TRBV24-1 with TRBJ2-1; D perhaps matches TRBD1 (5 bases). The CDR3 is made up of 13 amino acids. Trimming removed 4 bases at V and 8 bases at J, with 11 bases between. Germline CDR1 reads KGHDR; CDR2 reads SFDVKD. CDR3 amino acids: CATSDAGSDEQFF. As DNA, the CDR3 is TGTGCCACCAGTGACGCAGGGTCGGATGAGCAGTTCTTC.

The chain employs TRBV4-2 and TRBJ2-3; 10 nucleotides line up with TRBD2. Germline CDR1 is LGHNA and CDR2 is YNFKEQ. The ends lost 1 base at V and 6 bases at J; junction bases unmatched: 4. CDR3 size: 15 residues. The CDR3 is CASSQGQAGGDTQYF. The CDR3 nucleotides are TGTGCCAGCAGCCAAGGCCAAGCGGGGGGGGATACGCAGTATTTT.